Presented here are 9 T cell receptor beta chains from one specimen sequenced in a study of vaccination effects on CD4 cells after COVID-19. Which antigens these TCRs recognize remains unknown. Assay used: immunoSEQ multiplex PCR; TCRdb lists only in-frame clones, some missing. The data show some 40,000 clones, approximately 80% seen once. ViraFEST used viral peptide pools to expand antigen-specific CD4+ T cells before sequencing. The culture ran for nine to ten days, and then CD4+ T cells were isolated. Participants completed two doses of the BNT162b2 or mRNA-1273 vaccine. The sample consisted of CD4+ T cells from PBMCs cultured with HCoV-NL63 spike peptides, taken after COVID-19 vaccination. These receptors came from a human donor who received a COVID-19 vaccine. Some clones in this sample may be carry-over from other donors' samples.

The CDR3 spells CASSDDRREQYV. CDR3 coding DNA: TGTGCCAGCAGTGACGACAGGCGGGAGCAGTACGTC. The chain joins TRBV2 to TRBJ2-7; D might be TRBD1 (6 bases). The V end lost 3 bases, the J end lost 7 bases, and 10 bases lay between the germline ends. Germline V lookup: CDR1 SNHLY, CDR2 FYNNEI. The CDR3 has 12 amino acids.

This clone occurred a few times. The V and J genes are TRBV18 and TRBJ2-3; D gene ambiguous. The CDR3 consists of 16 residues. The germline V gene encodes CDR1 KGHSH and CDR2 LQKENI. V lost 2 bases and J 6 bases, leaving 18 bases between the germline ends. The CDR3 nucleotides are TGTGCCAGCTCACCAGTCTGGAATTCGAGTCCGGATACGCAGTATTTT. It translates to CASSPVWNSSPDTQYF. The whole variable domain, filled in from reference TRBV18 and TRBJ2-3, reads NAGVMQNPRHLVRRRGQEARLRCSPMKGHSHVYWYRQLPEEGLKFMVYLQKENIIDESGMPKERFSAEFPKEGPSILRIQQVVRGDSAAYFCASSPVWNSSPDTQYFGPGTRLTVL.

The V and J genes are TRBV6-2 or TRBV6-3 and TRBJ2-1; 7 nucleotides agree with TRBD1. The V segment lost 2 bases and the J segment 14 bases; nucleotides outside the gene matches: 9. Germline values: CDR1 MNHEY, CDR2 SVGEGT. This CDR3 spans 13 amino acids. DNA for the CDR3: TGTGCCAGCAGTTACCGCGGACAGGACATGGAGTTCTTC. Its translation: CASSYRGQDMEFF.

The chain employs TRBV2 and TRBJ2-3; 7 bases are shared with TRBD1. The germline V gene has CDR1 SNHLY and CDR2 FYNNEI. The CDR3 runs to 14 residues. V shed 8 bases and J 0 bases; nucleotides not matched to a gene: 5. CDR3 DNA sequence: TGTGCCAGCGGGGACAGTTCTAGCACAGATACGCAGTATTTT. Translating gives CASGDSSSTDTQYF.

The chain carries TRBV4-3 and TRBJ2-3; D remains unclear. With 1 base removed from V and 3 bases from J, the gap between germline ends came to 14 bases. Germline V gives CDR1 LGHNA, CDR2 YSLEER. This CDR3 is built from 16 residues. CDR3 coding DNA: TGCGCCAGCAGCCAAGTAAAGGTGAAAGAAACAGATACGCAGTATTTT. This gives the protein CASSQVKVKETDTQYF.

This chain uses TRBV9 with TRBJ2-5; 8 positions match TRBD2. V was clipped by 4 bases and J by 0 bases; unmatched bases: 5. This CDR3 has 15 amino acids. CDR1 is SGDLS, CDR2 YYNGEE, per germline. CDR3 protein: CASSPRGGYQETQYF. For the CDR3, the DNA is TGTGCCAGCAGCCCGCGCGGGGGGTACCAAGAGACCCAGTACTTC.

The chain is built from TRBV18 and TRBJ2-1, with D perhaps TRBD1 (5 bases). Looked up from germline, CDR1 is KGHSH and CDR2 is LQKENI. The ends were cut back, 9 bases at V and 0 bases at J, with 9 bases in the middle. CDR3 size: 13 residues. CDR3 residues: CASSQGSYNEQFF. In DNA form, the CDR3 reads TGTGCCAGTTCCCAGGGCTCCTACAATGAGCAGTTCTTC.

This sequence joins TRBV3-1 (or the pseudogene TRBV3-2) and TRBJ2-5; D remains unclear. Germline CDR1 reads LGHDT; CDR2 reads YNNKEL (reference sequence). V was shortened by 6 bases and J by 5 bases, with 7 bases between the two germline ends. This CDR3 contains 11 residues. The CDR3 loop reads CASRSQETQYF. CDR3 sequence (DNA): TGTGCCAGCAGGAGTCAGGAGACCCAGTACTTC.

J is TRBJ2-5 and V is TRBV19; TRBD1 matches 10 bases. Trimming at V came to 4 bases and at J to 5 bases, leaving 7 bases not matched to a gene. The germline CDR1 and CDR2 sequences are LNHDA and SQIVND (reference sequence). The CDR3 runs to 15 residues. CDR3 protein: CASSTRDRGRETQYF. Here the CDR3 DNA reads TGTGCCAGTAGTACCCGGGACAGGGGTCGGGAGACCCAGTACTTC. The whole variable domain, remainder taken from reference TRBV19 and TRBJ2-5, is DGGITQSPKYLFRKEGQNVTLSCEQNLNHDAMYWYRQDPGQGLRLIYYSQIVNDFQKGDIAEGYSVSREKKESFPLTVTSAQKNPTAFYLCASSTRDRGRETQYFGPGTRLLVL.